These 2 T cell receptor beta chains were all obtained from the same sample, sequenced in a study of control samples from healthy donors and cancer patients. Profiling relied on immunoSEQ multiplex PCR, and the TCRdb table lists in-frame clones only, not all of them. The top ten clones hold more than 5% of a sample with fewer than 90,000 clones, 88% of them seen once. The specimen was blood. These receptors originate from a woman in her forties or fifties in good health.

The J gene is TRBJ1-4, the V gene TRBV6-6, with TRBD1 identical over 7 bases. This CDR3 region has 13 residues. Germline loops: CDR1 MNHNY, CDR2 SVGAGI (reference sequence). V shed 7 bases and J 8 bases; nucleotides not matched to a gene: 7. CDR3 in amino acids: CASKSGGLEKLFF. The CDR3 DNA follows: TGTGCCAGCAAGTCAGGGGGTTTGGAAAAACTGTTTTTT.

The V gene is TRBV6-2 or TRBV6-3, the J gene TRBJ2-2; D uncertain. CDR1 MNHEY and CDR2 SVGEGT come from the germline V gene. This CDR3 contains 12 residues. V lost 7 bases and J lost 5, with 8 bases in between. The CDR3, as DNA: TGTGCCAGCACCCCTTATACCGGGGAGCTGTTTTTT. It yields the protein CASTPYTGELFF.